The clone carrying this T cell receptor (beta chain) was observed a single time. No antigen is known for it. The data were obtained in a study of Tregs in tolerant kidney transplant recipients. TCRdb keeps only in-frame clones here, not all; method: immunoSEQ multiplex PCR. The sample shows more than 30,000 clones, 82% of them seen only once. CDR1 and CDR2 from the germline V gene are SGHDN and FVKESK. The V end was cut by 5 bases, the J end by 4 bases, with 9 bases between. The CDR3 covers 14 residues. This chain links TRBV14 with TRBJ2-6; no clear D. The receptor was derived from a human donor in good health. Sample: Tregs from blood cultured with allogeneic cells. The CDR3 loop is CASSISLGANVLTF. Here the CDR3 DNA reads TGTGCCAGCAGCATTAGTCTCGGGGCCAACGTCCTGACTTTC.